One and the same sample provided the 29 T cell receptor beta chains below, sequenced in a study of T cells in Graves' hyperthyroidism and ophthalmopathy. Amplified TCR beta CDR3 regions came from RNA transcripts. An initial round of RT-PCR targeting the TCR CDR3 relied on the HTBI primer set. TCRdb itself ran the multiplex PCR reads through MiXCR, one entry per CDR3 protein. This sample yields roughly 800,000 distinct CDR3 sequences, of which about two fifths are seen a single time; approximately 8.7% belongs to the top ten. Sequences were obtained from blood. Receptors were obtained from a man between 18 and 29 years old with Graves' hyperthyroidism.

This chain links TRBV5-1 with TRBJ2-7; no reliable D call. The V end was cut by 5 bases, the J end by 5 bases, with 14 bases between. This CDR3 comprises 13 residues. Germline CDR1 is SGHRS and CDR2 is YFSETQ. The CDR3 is CASRPLGVDEQYF. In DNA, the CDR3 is TGCGCCAGCAGGCCTTTAGGAGTGGACGAGCAGTACTTC.

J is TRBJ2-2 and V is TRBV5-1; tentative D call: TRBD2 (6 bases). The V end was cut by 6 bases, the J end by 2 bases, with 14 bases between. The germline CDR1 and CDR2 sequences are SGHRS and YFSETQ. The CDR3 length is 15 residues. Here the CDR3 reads CASMPGRLNTGELFF. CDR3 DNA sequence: TGCGCCAGCATGCCTGGGAGGCTAAACACCGGGGAGCTGTTTTTT.

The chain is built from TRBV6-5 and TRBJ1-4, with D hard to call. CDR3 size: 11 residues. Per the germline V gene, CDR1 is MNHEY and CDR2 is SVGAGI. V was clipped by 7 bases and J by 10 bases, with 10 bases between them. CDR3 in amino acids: CASNFEGKLFF. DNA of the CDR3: TGTGCCAGCAATTTTGAGGGAAAACTGTTTTTT.

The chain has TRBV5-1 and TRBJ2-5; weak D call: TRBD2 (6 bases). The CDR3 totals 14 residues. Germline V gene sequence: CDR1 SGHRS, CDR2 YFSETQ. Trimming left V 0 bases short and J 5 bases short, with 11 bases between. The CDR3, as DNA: TGCGCCAGCAGCTTGGGGGCGGGACTTGAGACCCAGTACTTC. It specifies CASSLGAGLETQYF.

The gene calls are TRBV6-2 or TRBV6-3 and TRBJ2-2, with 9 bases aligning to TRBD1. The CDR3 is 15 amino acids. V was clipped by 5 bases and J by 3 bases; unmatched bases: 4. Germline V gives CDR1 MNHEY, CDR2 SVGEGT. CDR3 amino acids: CASSQQGADTGELFF. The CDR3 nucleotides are TGTGCCAGCAGTCAACAGGGGGCGGACACCGGGGAGCTGTTTTTT.

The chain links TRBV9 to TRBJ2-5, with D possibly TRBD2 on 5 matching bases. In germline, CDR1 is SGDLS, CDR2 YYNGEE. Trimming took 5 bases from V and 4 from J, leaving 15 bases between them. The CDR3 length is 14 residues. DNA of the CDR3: TGTGCCAGCAGTTTTCCACTAGGTGGAGAGACCCAGTACTTC. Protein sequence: CASSFPLGGETQYF.

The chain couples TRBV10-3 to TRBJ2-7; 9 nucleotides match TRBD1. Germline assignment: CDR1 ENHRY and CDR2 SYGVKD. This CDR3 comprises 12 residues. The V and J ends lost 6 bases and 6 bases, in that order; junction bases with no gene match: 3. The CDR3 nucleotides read TGTGCCATCAGGCCGACAGGGGGCGAGCAGTACTTC. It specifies CAIRPTGGEQYF.

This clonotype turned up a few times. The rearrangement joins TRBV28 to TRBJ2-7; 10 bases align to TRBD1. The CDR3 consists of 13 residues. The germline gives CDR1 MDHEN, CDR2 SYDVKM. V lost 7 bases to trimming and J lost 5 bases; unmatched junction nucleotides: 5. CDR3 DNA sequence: TGTGCCAGCACTACGGGACAGGGGCACGAGCAGTACTTC. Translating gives CASTTGQGHEQYF.

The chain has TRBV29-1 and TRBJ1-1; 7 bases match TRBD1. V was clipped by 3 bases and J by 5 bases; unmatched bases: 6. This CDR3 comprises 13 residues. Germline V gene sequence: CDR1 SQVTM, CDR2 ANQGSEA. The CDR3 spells CSVDGAGGTEAFF. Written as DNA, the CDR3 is TGCAGCGTTGATGGGGCAGGGGGGACTGAAGCTTTCTTT.

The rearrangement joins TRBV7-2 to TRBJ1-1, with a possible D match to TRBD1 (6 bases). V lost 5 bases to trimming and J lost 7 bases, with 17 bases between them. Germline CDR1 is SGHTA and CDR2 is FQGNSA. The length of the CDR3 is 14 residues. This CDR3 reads CASSPTGFVDEAFF. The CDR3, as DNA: TGTGCCAGCAGCCCGACAGGCTTTGTCGATGAAGCTTTCTTT.

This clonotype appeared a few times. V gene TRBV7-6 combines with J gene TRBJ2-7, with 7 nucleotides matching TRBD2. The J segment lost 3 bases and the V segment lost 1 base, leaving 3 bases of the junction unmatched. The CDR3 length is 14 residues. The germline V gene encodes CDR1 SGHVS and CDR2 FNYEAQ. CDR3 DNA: TGTGCCAGCAGCTTAGGGGAGGGGTTCTACGAGCAGTACTTC. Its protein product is CASSLGEGFYEQYF.

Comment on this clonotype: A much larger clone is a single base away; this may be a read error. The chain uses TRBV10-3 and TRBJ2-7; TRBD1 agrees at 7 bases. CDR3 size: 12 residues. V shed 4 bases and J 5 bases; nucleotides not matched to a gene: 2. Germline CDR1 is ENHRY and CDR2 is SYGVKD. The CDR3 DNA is TGTGCCATCAGTGGAGGGACAGACGAGCAGTACTTC. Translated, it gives CAISGGTDEQYF.

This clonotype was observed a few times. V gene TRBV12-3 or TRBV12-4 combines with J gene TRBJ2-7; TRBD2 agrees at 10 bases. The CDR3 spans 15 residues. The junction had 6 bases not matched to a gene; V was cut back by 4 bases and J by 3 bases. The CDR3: CASSSQREGFYEQYF. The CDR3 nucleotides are TGTGCCAGCAGTTCCCAGCGGGAGGGATTCTACGAGCAGTACTTC.

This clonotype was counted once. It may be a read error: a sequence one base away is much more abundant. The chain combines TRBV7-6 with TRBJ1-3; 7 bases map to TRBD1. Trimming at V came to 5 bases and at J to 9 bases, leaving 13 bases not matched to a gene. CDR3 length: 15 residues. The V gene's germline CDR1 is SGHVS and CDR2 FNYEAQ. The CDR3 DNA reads TGTGCCAGCAGCCCTCGGGGAAGGGACAGAAGCACCATATATTTT. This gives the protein CASSPRGRDRSTIYF. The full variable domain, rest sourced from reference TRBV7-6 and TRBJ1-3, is GAGVSQSPRYKVTKRGQDVALRCDPISGHVSLYWYRQALGQGPEFLTYFNYEAQQDKSGLPNDRFSAERPEGSISTLTIQRTEQRDSAMYRCASSPRGRDRSTIYFGEGSWLTVV.

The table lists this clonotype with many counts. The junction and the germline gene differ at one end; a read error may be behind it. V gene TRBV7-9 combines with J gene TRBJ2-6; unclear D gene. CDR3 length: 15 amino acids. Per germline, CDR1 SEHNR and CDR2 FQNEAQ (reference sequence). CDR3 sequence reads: CASSLDASGANVLTF. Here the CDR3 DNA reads TGCGCCAGCAGCTTGGACGCATCTGGGGCCAACGTCCTGACTTTC.

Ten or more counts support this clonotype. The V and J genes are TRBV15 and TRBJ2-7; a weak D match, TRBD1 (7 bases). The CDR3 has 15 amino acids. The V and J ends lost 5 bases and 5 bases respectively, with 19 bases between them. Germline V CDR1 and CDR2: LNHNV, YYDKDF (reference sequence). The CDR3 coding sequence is TGTGCCACCAGCGGAGGGGACAGTTGGGAGGACGAGCAGTACTTC. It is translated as CATSGGDSWEDEQYF.

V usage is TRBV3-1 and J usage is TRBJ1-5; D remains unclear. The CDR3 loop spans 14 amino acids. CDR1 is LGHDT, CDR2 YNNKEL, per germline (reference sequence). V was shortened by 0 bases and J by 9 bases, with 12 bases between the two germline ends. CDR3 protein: CASSQDRVGRPQHF. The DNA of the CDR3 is TGTGCCAGCAGCCAAGATAGGGTAGGACGGCCCCAGCATTTT. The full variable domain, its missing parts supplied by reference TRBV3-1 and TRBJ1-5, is DTAVSQTPKYLVTQMGNDKSIKCEQNLGHDTMYWYKQDSKKFLKIMFSYNNKELIINETVPNRFSPKSPDKAHLNLHINSLELGDSAVYFCASSQDRVGRPQHFGDGTRLSIL.

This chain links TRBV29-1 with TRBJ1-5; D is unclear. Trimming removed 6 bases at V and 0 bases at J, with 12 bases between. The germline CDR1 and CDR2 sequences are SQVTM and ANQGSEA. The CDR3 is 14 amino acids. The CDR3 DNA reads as TGCAGCGTGGACCCGGGGTTTAGCAATCAGCCCCAGCATTTT. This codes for CSVDPGFSNQPQHF. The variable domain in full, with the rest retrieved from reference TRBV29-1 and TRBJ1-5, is SAVISQKPSRDICQRGTSLTIQCQVDSQVTMMFWYRQQPGQSLTLIATANQGSEATYESGFVIDKFPISRPNLTFSTLTVSNMSPEDSSIYLCSVDPGFSNQPQHFGDGTRLSIL.

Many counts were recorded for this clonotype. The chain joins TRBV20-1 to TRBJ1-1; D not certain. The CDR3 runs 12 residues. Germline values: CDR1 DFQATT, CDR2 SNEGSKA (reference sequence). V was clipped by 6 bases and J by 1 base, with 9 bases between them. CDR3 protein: CSAATPNTEAFF. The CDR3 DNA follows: TGCAGTGCGGCAACACCGAACACTGAAGCTTTCTTT.

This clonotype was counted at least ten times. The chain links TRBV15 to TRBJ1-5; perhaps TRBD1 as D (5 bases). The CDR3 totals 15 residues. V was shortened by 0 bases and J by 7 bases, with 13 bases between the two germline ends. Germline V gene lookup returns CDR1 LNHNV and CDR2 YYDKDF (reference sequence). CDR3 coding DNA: TGTGCCACCAGCAGAGATCCTCCGGGGCAGCAGCCCCAGCATTTT. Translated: CATSRDPPGQQPQHF. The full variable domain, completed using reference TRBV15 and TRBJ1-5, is DAMVIQNPRYQVTQFGKPVTLSCSQTLNHNVMYWYQQKSSQAPKLLFHYYDKDFNNEADTPDNFQSRRPNTSFCFLDIRSPGLGDTAMYLCATSRDPPGQQPQHFGDGTRLSIL.

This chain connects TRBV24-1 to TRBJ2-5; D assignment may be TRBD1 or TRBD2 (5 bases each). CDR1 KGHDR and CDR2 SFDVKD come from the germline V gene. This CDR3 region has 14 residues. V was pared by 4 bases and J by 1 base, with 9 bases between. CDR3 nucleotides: TGTGCCACCAGTGAACCTGGGACCCAAGAGACCCAGTACTTC. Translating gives CATSEPGTQETQYF.

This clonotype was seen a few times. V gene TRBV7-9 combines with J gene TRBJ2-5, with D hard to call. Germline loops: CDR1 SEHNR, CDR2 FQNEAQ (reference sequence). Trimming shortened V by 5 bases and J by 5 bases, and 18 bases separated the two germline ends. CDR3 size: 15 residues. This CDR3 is CASSTPSGSQETQYF. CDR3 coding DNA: TGTGCCAGCAGCACCCCCTCAGGCTCGCAGGAGACCCAGTACTTC.

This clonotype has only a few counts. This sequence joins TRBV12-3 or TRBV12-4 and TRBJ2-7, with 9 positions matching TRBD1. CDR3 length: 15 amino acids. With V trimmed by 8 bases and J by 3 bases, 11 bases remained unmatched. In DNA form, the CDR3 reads TGTGCCAGCCGACGGGCGGGACAGGGTGGCTACGAGCAGTACTTC. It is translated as CASRRAGQGGYEQYF.

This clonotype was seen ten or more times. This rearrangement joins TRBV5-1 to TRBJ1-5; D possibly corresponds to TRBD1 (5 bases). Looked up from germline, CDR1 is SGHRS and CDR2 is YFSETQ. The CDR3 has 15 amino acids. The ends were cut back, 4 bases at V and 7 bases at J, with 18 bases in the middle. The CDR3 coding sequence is TGCGCCAGCAGCCCCACTCCGGATCGGGACCAGCCCCAGCATTTT. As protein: CASSPTPDRDQPQHF.

The CDR3 DNA reads TGTGCCAGCAGCTTTTATACAGGGAGTTCCTACGAGCAGTACTTC. Encoded protein: CASSFYTGSSYEQYF. The J gene is TRBJ2-7, the V gene TRBV7-2, with D possibly being TRBD1 (6 bases). Germline V lookup: CDR1 SGHTA, CDR2 FQGNSA. There are 15 residues in the CDR3. V lost 3 bases, J lost 1 base, and 13 bases lay in between. Using reference TRBV7-2 and TRBJ2-7 for the parts outside the CDR3, the full variable domain is GAGVSQSPSNKVTEKGKDVELRCDPISGHTALYWYRQSLGQGLEFLIYFQGNSAPDKSGLPSDRFSAERTGGSVSTLTIQRTQQEDSAVYLCASSFYTGSSYEQYFGPGTRLTVT.

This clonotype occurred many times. CDR3 bases: TGTGCCATCAGTGAGCAGAGAGGACTAGCGGCCTACGAGCAGTACTTC. Protein: CAISEQRGLAAYEQYF. The chain uses TRBV10-3 and TRBJ2-7; 10 bases match TRBD2. This CDR3 region has 16 residues. Per the germline V gene, CDR1 is ENHRY and CDR2 is SYGVKD. V trimming: 2 bases; J trimming: 2 bases; junction bases outside the gene matches: 6.

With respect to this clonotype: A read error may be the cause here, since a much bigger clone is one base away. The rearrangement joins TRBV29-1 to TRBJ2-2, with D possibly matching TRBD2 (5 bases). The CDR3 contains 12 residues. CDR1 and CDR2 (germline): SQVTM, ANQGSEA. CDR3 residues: CNASPGSGELFF. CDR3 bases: TGCAACGCTTCTCCTGGGAGCGGGGAGCTGTTTTTT.

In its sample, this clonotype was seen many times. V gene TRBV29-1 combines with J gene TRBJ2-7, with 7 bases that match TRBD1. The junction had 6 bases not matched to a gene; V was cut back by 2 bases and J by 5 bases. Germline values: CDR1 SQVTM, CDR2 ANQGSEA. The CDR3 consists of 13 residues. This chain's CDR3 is CSVETGERNEQYF. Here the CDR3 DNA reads TGCAGCGTTGAAACAGGGGAACGCAACGAGCAGTACTTC.

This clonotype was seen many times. The CDR3 is CASSPLDRAHEQYF. In DNA, the CDR3 is TGTGCCAGTAGTCCGCTGGACAGGGCGCACGAGCAGTACTTC. The rearrangement uses TRBV19 and TRBJ2-7; 8 bases match TRBD1. The CDR3 spans 14 residues. Trimming took 5 bases from V and 5 from J; bases not matched to a gene: 8. The V gene's germline CDR1 is LNHDA and CDR2 SQIVND (reference sequence).